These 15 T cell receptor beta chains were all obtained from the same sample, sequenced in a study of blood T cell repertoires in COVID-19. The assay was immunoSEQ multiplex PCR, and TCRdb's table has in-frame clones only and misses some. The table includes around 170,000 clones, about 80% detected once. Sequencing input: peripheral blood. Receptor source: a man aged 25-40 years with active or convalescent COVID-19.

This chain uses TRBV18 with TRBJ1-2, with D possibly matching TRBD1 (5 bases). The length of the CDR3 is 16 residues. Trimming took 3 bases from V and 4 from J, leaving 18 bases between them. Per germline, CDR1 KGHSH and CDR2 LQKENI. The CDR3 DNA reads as TGTGCCAGCTCACCGGAGGGAGACAGAAAGGTCTATGGCTACACCTTC. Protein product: CASSPEGDRKVYGYTF.

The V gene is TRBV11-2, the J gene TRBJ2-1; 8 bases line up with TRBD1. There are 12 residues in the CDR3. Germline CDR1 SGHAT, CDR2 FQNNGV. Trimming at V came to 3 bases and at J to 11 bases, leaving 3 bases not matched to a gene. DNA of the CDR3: TGTGCCAGCAGCTTGGACAGGGCTCAGCAGTTCTTC. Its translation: CASSLDRAQQFF.

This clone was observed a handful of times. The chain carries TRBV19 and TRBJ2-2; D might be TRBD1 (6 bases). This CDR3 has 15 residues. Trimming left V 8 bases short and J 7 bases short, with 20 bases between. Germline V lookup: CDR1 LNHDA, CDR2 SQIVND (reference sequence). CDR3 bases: TGTGCCAGTCGAGAGGGGGACAAGAATGGCGGGGAGCTGTTTTTT. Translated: CASREGDKNGGELFF.

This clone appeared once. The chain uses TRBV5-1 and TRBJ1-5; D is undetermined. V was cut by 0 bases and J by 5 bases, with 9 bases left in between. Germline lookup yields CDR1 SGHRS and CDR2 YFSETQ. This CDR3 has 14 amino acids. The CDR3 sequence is CASSLGGPHQPQHF. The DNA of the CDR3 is TGCGCCAGCAGCTTGGGTGGCCCCCATCAGCCCCAGCATTTT.

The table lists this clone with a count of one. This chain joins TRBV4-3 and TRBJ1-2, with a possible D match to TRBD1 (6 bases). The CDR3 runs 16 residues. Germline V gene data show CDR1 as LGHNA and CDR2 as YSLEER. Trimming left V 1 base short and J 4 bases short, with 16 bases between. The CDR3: CASSQGLGTSGYGYTF. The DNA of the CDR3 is TGCGCCAGCAGCCAAGGCTTGGGGACAAGTGGCTATGGCTACACCTTC.

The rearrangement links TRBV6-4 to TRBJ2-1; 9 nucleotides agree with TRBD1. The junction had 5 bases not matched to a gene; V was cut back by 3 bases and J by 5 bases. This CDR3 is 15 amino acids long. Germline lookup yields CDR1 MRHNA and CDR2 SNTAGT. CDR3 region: CASSEGGQGHNEQFF. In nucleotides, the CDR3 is TGTGCCAGCAGTGAGGGGGGACAGGGACACAATGAGCAGTTCTTC.

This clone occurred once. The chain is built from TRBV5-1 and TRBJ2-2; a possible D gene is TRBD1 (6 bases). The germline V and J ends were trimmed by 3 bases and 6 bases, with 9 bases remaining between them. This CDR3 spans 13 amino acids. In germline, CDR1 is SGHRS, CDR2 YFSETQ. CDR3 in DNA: TGCGCCAGCAGCTCTGAGGGGGCCGGGGAGCTGTTTTTT. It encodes CASSSEGAGELFF.

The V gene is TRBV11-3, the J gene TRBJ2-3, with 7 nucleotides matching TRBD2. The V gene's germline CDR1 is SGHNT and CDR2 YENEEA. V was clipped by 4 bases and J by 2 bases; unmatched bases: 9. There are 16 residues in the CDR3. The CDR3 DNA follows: TGTGCCAGCAGCTCCGGGCTAGCGGAAATCACAGATACGCAGTATTTT. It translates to CASSSGLAEITDTQYF.

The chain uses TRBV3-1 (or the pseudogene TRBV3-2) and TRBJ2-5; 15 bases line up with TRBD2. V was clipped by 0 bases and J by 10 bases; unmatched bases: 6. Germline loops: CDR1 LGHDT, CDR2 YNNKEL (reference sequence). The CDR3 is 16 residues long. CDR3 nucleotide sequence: TGTGCCAGCAGCCAAGATCTAGGGACTAGCGGGAGGATCCAGTACTTC. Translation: CASSQDLGTSGRIQYF.

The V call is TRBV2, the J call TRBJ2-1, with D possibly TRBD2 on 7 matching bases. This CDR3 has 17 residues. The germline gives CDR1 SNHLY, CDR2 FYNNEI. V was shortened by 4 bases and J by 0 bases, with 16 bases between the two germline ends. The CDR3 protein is CASSGSGRGRSYNEQFF. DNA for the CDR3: TGTGCCAGCAGTGGCAGCGGGCGGGGGCGCTCCTACAATGAGCAGTTCTTC.

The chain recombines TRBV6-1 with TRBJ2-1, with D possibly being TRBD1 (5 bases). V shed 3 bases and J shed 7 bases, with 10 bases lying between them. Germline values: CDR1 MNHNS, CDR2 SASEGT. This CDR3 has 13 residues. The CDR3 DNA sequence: TGTGCCAGCAGTGATCGGCAGGGAAATGAGCAGTTCTTC. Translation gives CASSDRQGNEQFF.

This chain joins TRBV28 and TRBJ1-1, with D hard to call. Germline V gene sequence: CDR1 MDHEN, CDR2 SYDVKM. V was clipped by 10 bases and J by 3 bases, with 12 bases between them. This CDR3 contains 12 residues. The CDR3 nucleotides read TGTGCCACCGAGGCCCAAGACACTGAAGCTTTCTTT. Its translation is CATEAQDTEAFF.

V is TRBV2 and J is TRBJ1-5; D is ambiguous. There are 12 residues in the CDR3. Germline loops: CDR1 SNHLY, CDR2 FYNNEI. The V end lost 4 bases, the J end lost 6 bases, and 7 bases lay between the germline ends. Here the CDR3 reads CASSGGGQPQHF. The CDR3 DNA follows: TGTGCCAGCAGTGGAGGTGGTCAGCCCCAGCATTTT.

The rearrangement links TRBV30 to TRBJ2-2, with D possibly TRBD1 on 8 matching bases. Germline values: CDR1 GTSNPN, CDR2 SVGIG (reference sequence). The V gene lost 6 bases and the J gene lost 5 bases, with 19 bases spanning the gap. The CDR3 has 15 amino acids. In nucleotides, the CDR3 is TGTGCCTGCCCCCACTACAGGGGGGGTACCGGGGAGCTGTTTTTT. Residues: CACPHYRGGTGELFF.

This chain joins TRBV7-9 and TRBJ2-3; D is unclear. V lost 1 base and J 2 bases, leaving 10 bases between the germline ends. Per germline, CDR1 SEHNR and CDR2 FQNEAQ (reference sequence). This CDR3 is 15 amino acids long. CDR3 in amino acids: CASSLELSSTDTQYF. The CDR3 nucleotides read TGTGCCAGCAGCTTAGAACTCTCTTCCACAGATACGCAGTATTTT.